Below, 7 T cell receptor beta chains from the same sample are listed, as sequenced in a study of T cells in Graves' hyperthyroidism and ophthalmopathy. Researchers took RNA transcripts and amplified the TCR beta CDR3 regions from them. HTBI primers were the set used in a first-round RT-PCR of the TCR CDR3. Using its own MiXCR run on the multiplex PCR reads, TCRdb lists one record per CDR3 protein. The table records 250,000 to 300,000 distinct CDR3 sequences, approximately 15% of them present only once. The sequencing input was blood. The receptors come from an older woman with Graves' ophthalmopathy.

This clonotype has a handful of counts. Since a much larger clone is just one base distant, this may be a read error. The chain carries TRBV6-4 and TRBJ2-7, with 10 bases identical to TRBD1. The V gene end was trimmed by 4 bases and the J gene end by 4 bases; junction bases not matched to a gene: 7. The CDR3 is 15 residues long. CDR1 is MRHNA, CDR2 SNTAGT, per germline. The CDR3 here is CASSGPGQGRYEQYF. Written as DNA, the CDR3 is TGTGCCAGCAGTGGTCCGGGACAGGGGAGATACGAGCAGTACTTC.

In DNA, the CDR3 is TGTGCCAGCAGTCCAGGACCAGGGCGAGGAGAAAACATTCAGTACTTC. It translates to CASSPGPGRGENIQYF. This sequence joins TRBV12-3 or TRBV12-4 and TRBJ2-4, with a possible D match to TRBD1 (5 bases). V lost 5 bases and J lost 5, with 19 bases in between. The CDR3 sequence is 16 residues long.

In this sample, this clonotype turned up many times. The rearrangement links TRBV27 to TRBJ1-6; tentatively, D is TRBD1 (5 bases). The CDR3 consists of 13 residues. Germline lookup yields CDR1 MNHEY and CDR2 SMNVEV (reference sequence). Trimming removed 6 bases from V and 7 bases from J, with 10 bases in between. CDR3 region: CASRPNRNSPLHF. CDR3 bases: TGTGCCAGCAGACCTAACAGGAATTCACCCCTCCACTTT.

This clonotype was recorded many times. This chain connects TRBV2 to TRBJ2-5; D gene ambiguous. V lost 4 bases and J 1 base, leaving 7 bases between the germline ends. The CDR3 has 13 amino acids. CDR1 SNHLY and CDR2 FYNNEI come from the germline V gene. CDR3: CASSVNRQETQYF. As DNA, the CDR3 is TGTGCCAGCAGTGTCAACCGCCAAGAGACCCAGTACTTC.

This clonotype was seen a few times. The chain has TRBV12-3 or TRBV12-4 and TRBJ2-7; D possibly corresponds to TRBD1 (5 bases). Trimming removed 8 bases from V and 6 bases from J, with 11 bases in between. The CDR3 runs to 11 residues. In nucleotides, the CDR3 is TGTGCCAGCGGGGCCTCTAGCGAGCAGTACTTC. It yields the protein CASGASSEQYF.

This clonotype showed up just a few times. The genes are TRBV4-1 and TRBJ2-1; D is undetermined. The V end was cut by 5 bases, the J end by 2 bases, with 7 bases between. Germline V CDR1 and CDR2: MGHRA, YSYEKL. CDR3 length equals 13 residues. Here the CDR3 reads CASSNQAYNEQFF. As DNA, the CDR3 is TGCGCCAGCAGCAACCAAGCCTACAATGAGCAGTTCTTC.

This clonotype was seen many times. This chain uses TRBV20-1 with TRBJ2-7; D is ambiguous. V was clipped by 3 bases and J by 3 bases, with 12 bases between them. Per germline, CDR1 DFQATT and CDR2 SNEGSKA (reference sequence). The CDR3 length is 13 residues. The DNA of the CDR3 is TGCAGTGCTAGGAACAGCGTACACTACGAGCAGTACTTC. Translation: CSARNSVHYEQYF.